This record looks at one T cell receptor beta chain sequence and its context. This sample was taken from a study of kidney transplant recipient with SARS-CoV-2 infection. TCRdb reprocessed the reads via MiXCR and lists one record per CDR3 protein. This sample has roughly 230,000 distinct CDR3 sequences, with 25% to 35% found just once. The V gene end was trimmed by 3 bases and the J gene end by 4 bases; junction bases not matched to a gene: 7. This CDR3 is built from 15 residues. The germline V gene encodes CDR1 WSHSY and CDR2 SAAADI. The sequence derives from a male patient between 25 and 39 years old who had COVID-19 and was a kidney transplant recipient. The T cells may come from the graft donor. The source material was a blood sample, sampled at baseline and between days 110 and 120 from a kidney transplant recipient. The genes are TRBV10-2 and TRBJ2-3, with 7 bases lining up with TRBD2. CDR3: CASSDSGQLSDTQYF. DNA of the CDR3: TGCGCCAGCAGTGATAGCGGGCAACTATCAGATACGCAGTATTTT.